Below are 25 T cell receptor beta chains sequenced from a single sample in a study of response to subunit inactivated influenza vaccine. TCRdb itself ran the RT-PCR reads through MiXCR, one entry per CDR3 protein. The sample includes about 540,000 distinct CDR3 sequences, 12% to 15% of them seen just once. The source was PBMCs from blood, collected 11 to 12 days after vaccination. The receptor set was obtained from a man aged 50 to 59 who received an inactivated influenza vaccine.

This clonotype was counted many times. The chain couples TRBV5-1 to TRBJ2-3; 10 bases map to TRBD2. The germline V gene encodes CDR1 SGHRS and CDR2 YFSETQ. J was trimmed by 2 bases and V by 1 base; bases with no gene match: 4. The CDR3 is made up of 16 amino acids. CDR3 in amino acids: CASSLQGLADTDTQYF. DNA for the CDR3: TGCGCCAGCAGCTTGCAAGGACTAGCGGACACAGATACGCAGTATTTT.

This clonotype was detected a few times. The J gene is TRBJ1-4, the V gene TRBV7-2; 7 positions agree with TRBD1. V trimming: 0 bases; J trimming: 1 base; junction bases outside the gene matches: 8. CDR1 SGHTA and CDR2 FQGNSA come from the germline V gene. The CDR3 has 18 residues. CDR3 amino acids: CASSLASGGFGTNEKLFF. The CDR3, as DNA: TGTGCCAGCAGCTTAGCCTCAGGGGGTTTTGGAACTAATGAAAAACTGTTTTTT. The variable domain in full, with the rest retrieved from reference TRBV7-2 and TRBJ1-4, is GAGVSQSPSNKVTEKGKDVELRCDPISGHTALYWYRQSLGQGLEFLIYFQGNSAPDKSGLPSDRFSAERTGGSVSTLTIQRTQQEDSAVYLCASSLASGGFGTNEKLFFGSGTQLSVL.

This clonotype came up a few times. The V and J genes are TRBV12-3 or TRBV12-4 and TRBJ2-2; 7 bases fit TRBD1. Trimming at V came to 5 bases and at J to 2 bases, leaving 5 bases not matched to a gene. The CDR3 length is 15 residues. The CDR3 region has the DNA TGTGCCAGCAGTGCAGACAGGGCCAACACCGGGGAGCTGTTTTTT. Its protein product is CASSADRANTGELFF.

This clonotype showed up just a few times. The CDR3 protein is CASSQDLGLLAKNIQYF. The CDR3 nucleotides are TGTGCCAGCAGCCAAGATTTAGGGCTACTAGCCAAAAACATTCAGTACTTC. The chain is built from TRBV4-2 and TRBJ2-4; D gene uncertain. This CDR3 region has 17 residues. The germline V gene encodes CDR1 LGHNA and CDR2 YNFKEQ. V was trimmed by 0 bases and J by 0 bases, leaving 12 bases between them.

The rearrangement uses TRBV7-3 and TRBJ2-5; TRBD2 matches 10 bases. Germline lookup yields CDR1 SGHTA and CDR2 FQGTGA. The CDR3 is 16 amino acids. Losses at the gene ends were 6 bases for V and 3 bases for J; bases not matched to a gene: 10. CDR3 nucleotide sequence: TGTGCCAGCAGTTTATCTAGCGGGAGCGGTGAAGAGACCCAGTACTTC. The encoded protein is CASSLSSGSGEETQYF.

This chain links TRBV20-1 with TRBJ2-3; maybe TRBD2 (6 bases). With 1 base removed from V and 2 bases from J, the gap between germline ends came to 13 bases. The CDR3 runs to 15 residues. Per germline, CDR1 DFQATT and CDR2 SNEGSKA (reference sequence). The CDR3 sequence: CSARAGGGPTDTQYF. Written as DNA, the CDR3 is TGCAGTGCTAGAGCCGGGGGTGGACCCACAGATACGCAGTATTTT.

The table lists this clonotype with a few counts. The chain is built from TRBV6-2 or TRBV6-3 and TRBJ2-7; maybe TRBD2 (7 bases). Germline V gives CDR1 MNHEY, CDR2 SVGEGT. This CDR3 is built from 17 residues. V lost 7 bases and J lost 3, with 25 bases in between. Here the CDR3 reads CASNFNAGAYSYYEQYF. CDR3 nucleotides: TGTGCCAGCAACTTTAACGCGGGGGCCTACTCATACTACGAGCAGTACTTC.

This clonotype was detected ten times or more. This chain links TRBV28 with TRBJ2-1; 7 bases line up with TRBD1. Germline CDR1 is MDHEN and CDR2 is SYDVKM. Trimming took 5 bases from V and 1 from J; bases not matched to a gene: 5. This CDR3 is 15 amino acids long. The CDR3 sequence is CASSQGGMSYNEQFF. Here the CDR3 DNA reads TGTGCCAGCAGTCAAGGGGGCATGTCCTACAATGAGCAGTTCTTC.

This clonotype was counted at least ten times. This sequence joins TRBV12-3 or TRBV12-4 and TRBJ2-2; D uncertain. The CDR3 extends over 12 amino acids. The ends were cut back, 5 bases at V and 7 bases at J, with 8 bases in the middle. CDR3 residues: CASSQSIGELFF. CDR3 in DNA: TGTGCCAGCAGTCAAAGCATCGGGGAGCTGTTTTTT.

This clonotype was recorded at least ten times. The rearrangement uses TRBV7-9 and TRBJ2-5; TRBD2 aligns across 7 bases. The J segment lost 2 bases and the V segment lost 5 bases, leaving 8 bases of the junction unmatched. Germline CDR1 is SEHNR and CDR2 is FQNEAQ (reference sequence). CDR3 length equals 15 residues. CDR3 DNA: TGTGCCAGCAGCCCACGGAGGGAGGGACAAGAGACCCAGTACTTC. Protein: CASSPRREGQETQYF.

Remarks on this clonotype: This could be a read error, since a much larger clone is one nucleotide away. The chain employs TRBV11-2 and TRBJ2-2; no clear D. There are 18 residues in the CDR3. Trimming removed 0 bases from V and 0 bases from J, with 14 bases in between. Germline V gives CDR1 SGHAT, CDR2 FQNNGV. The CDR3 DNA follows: TGTGCCAGCAGCTTAGAACAAACCAGGACGCCGAACACCGGGGAGCTGTTTTTT. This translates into CASSLEQTRTPNTGELFF.

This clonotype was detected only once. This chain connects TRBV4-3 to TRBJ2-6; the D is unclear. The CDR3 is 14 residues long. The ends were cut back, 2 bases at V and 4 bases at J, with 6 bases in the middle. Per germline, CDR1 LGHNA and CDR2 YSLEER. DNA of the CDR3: TGCGCCAGCAGCCAACGGCGGGGGGCCAACGTCCTGACTTTC. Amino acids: CASSQRRGANVLTF.

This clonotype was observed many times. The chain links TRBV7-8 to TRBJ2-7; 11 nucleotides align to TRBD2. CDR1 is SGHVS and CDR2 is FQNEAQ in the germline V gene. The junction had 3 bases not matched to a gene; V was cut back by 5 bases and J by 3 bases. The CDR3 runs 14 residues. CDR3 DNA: TGTGCCAGCAGCGCCGGGACTAGCGGCTACGAGCAGTACTTC. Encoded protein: CASSAGTSGYEQYF. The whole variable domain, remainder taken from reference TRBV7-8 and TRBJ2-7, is GAGVSQSPRYKVAKRGQDVALRCDPISGHVSLFWYQQALGQGPEFLTYFQNEAQLDKSGLPSDRFFAERPEGSVSTLKIQRTQQEDSAVYLCASSAGTSGYEQYFGPGTRLTVT.

CDR3 in amino acids: CSARTGGDYNEQFF. DNA for the CDR3: TGCAGTGCTAGAACCGGAGGAGATTACAATGAGCAGTTCTTC. This chain joins TRBV20-1 and TRBJ2-1; maybe TRBD2 (5 bases). The CDR3 length is 14 residues. Between the trimmed V and J ends, which lost 2 bases and 4 bases, there was a span of 12 bases. The germline V gene has CDR1 DFQATT and CDR2 SNEGSKA (reference sequence).

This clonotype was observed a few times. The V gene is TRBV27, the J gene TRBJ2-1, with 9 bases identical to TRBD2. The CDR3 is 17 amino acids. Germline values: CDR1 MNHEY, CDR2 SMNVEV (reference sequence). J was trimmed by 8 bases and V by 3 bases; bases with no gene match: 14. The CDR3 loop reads CASSFRPGLAKGDEQFF. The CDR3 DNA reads TGTGCCAGCAGTTTCCGCCCAGGACTAGCGAAAGGGGATGAGCAGTTCTTC.

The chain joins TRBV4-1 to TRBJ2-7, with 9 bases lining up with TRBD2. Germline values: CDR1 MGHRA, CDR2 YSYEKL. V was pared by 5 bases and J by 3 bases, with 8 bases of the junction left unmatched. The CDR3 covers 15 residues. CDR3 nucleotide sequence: TGCGCCAGCAGCTTATTTAGCGGGGGAAACTACGAGCAGTACTTC. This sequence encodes CASSLFSGGNYEQYF.

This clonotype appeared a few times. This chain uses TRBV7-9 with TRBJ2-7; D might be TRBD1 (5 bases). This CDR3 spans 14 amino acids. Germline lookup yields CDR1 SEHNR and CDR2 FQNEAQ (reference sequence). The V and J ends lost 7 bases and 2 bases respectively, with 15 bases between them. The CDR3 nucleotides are TGTGCCAGCAATACGCAGGGAAGGCCCTACGAGCAGTACTTC. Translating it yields CASNTQGRPYEQYF.

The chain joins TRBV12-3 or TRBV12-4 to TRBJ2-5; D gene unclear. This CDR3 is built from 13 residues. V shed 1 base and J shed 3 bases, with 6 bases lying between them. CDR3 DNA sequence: TGTGCCAGCAGTTTAGACATAAAAGAGACCCAGTACTTC. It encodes CASSLDIKETQYF.

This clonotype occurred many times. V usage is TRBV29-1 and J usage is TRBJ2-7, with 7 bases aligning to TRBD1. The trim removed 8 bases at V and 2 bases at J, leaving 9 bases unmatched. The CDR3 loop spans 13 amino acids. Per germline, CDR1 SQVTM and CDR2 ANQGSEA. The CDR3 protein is CSNNGDSTYEQYF. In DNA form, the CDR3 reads TGCAGCAATAATGGGGACAGCACCTACGAGCAGTACTTC.

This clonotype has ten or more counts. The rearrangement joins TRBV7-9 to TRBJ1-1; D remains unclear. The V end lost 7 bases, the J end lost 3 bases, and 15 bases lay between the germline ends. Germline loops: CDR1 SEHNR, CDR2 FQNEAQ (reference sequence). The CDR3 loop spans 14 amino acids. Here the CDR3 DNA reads TGTGCCAGCACATTGGGGTCGTCGGACACTGAAGCTTTCTTT. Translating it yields CASTLGSSDTEAFF.

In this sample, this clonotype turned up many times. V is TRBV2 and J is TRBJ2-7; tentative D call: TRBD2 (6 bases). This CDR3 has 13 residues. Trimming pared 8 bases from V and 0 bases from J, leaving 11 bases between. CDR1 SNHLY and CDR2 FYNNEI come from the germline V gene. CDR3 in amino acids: CASSRGFSYEQYF. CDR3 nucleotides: TGTGCCAGCTCGCGGGGATTCTCCTACGAGCAGTACTTC.

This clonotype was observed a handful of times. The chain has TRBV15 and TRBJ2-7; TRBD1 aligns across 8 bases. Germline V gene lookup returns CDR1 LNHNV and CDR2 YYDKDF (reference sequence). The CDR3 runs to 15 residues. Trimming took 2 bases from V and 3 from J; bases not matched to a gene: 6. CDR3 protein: CATSRFGTGSYEQYF. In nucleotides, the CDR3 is TGTGCCACCAGCAGATTCGGGACAGGAAGCTACGAGCAGTACTTC. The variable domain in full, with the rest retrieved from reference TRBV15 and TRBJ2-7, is DAMVIQNPRYQVTQFGKPVTLSCSQTLNHNVMYWYQQKSSQAPKLLFHYYDKDFNNEADTPDNFQSRRPNTSFCFLDIRSPGLGDTAMYLCATSRFGTGSYEQYFGPGTRLTVT.

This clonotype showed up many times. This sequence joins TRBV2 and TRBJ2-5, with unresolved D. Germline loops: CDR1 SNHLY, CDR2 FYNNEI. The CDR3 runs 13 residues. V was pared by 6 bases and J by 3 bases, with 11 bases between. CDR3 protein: CASRINHKETQYF. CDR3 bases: TGTGCCAGCAGGATAAACCATAAAGAGACCCAGTACTTC.

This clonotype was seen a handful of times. The CDR3: CASSPLGGFLYEQYF. The CDR3 DNA sequence: TGTGCCAGCAGCCCCTTGGGGGGCTTCCTTTACGAGCAGTACTTC. This chain uses TRBV3-1 with TRBJ2-7; D possibly matches TRBD1 or TRBD2 (6 bases each). V was shortened by 4 bases and J by 4 bases, with 17 bases between the two germline ends. The germline gives CDR1 LGHDT, CDR2 YNNKEL (reference sequence). This CDR3 is 15 amino acids long.

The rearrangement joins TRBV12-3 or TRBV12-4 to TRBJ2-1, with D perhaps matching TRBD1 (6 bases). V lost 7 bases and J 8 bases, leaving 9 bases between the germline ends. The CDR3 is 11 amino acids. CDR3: CASTGVDEQFF. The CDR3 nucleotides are TGTGCCAGCACAGGGGTGGATGAGCAGTTCTTC.